The source of this T cell receptor (beta chain) is a study of early T cells in non-severe SARS-CoV-2 infection. At the level of the study: Sequencing used unsorted whole-blood bulk RNA, so chains lack pairing. Points from the study as a whole: In VDJdb matching, anti-spike CD8 responses were favored while private and CD4 specificities went missing.

This clonotype came up many times. The antigen is unknown. Molecules of cDNA were individually given unique molecular identifiers that were attached to them. TCRdb reanalysed the 5' RACE reads using MiXCR and keeps one entry per CDR3 protein. The sample yields approximately 100,000 distinct CDR3 sequences, approximately 11% seen once. The CDR3 sequence is 13 residues long. V lost 2 bases and J lost 0, with 2 bases in between. Germline lookup yields CDR1 KGHSH and CDR2 LQKENI. The sample was whole blood. This receptor was identified in an adult who was a healthcare worker with PCR-confirmed SARS-CoV-2 infection or an uninfected control (not recorded which). The chain carries TRBV18 and TRBJ2-1; D not resolved. CDR3 protein: CASSPGSYNEQFF. The CDR3 coding sequence is TGTGCCAGCTCACCAGGCTCCTACAATGAGCAGTTCTTC.